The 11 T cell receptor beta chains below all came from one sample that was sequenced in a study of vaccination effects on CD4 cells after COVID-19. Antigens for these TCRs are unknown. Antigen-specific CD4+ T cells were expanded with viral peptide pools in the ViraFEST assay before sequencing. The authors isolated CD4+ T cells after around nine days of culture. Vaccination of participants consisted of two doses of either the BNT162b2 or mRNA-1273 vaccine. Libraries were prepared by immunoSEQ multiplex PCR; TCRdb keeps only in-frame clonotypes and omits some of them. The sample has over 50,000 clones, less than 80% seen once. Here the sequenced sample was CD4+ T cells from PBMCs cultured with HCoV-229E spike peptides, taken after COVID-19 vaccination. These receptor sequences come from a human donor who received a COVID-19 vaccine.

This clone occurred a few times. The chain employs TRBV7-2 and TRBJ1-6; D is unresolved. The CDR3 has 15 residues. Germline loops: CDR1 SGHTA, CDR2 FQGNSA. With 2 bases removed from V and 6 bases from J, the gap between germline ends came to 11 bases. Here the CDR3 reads CASSLSAGTNSPLHF. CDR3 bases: TGTGCCAGCAGCTTATCGGCAGGAACTAATTCACCCCTCCACTTT.

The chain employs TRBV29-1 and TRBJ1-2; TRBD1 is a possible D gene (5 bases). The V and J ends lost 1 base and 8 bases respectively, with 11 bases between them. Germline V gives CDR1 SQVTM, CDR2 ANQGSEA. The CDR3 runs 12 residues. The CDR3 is CSVEAGRGGYTF. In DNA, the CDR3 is TGCAGCGTTGAAGCAGGGCGAGGGGGCTACACCTTC.

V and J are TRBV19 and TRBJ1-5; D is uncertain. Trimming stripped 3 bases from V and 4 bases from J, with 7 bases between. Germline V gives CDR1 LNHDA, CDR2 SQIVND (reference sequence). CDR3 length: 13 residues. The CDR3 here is CASSIRQNQPQHF. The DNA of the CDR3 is TGTGCCAGTAGTATCCGGCAAAATCAGCCCCAGCATTTT.

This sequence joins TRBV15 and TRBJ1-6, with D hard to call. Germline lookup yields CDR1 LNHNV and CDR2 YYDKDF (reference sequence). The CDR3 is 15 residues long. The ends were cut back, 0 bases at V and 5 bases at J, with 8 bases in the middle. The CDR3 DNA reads TGTGCCACCAGCAGAGATCTCGTGGATAATTCACCCCTCCACTTT. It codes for CATSRDLVDNSPLHF.

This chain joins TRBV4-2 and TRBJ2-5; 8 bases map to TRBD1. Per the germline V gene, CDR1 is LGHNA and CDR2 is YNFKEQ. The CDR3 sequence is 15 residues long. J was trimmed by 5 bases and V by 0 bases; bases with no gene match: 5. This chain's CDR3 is CASSQDSGGAETQYF. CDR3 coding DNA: TGTGCCAGCAGCCAAGATTCAGGGGGCGCTGAGACCCAGTACTTC.

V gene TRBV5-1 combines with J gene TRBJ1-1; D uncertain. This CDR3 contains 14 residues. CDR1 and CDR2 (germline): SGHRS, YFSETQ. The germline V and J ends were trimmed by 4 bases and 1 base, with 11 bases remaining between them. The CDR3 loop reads CASSPSPANTEAFF. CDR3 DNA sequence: TGCGCCAGCAGCCCTAGCCCGGCGAACACTGAAGCTTTCTTT.

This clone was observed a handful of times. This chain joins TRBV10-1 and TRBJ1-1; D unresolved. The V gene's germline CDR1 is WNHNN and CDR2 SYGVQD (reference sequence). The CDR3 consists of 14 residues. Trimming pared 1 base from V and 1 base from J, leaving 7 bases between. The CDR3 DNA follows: TGCGCCAGCAGTGAGTACCCCCGGAACACTGAAGCTTTCTTT. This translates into CASSEYPRNTEAFF.

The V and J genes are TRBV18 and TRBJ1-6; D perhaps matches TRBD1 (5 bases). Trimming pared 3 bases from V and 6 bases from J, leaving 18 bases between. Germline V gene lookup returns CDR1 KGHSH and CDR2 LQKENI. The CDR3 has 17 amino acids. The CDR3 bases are TGTGCCAGCTCACCTTTTACCCGGACCCAGGGTAATTCACCCCTCCACTTT. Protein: CASSPFTRTQGNSPLHF.

In DNA, the CDR3 is TGTGCCAGCAGTCTTCGGATGGGTGGAAATTCACCCCTCCACTTT. Translation: CASSLRMGGNSPLHF. The J gene is TRBJ1-6, the V gene TRBV27; no reliable D call. The germline V gene encodes CDR1 MNHEY and CDR2 SMNVEV (reference sequence). Trimming pared 5 bases from V and 7 bases from J, leaving 15 bases between. The CDR3 sequence is 15 residues long.

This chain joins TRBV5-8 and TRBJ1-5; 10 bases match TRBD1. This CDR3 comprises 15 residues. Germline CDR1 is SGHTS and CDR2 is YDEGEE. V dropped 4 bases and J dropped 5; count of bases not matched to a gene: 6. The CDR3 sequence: CASSGGQGQDQPQHF. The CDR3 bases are TGTGCCAGCAGCGGGGGACAGGGGCAAGATCAGCCCCAGCATTTT.

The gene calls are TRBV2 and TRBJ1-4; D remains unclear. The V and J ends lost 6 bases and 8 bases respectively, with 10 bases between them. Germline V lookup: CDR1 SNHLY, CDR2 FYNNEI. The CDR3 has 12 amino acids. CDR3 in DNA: TGTGCCAGCAGGGGCCTGGGGGAAAAACTGTTTTTT. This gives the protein CASRGLGEKLFF.